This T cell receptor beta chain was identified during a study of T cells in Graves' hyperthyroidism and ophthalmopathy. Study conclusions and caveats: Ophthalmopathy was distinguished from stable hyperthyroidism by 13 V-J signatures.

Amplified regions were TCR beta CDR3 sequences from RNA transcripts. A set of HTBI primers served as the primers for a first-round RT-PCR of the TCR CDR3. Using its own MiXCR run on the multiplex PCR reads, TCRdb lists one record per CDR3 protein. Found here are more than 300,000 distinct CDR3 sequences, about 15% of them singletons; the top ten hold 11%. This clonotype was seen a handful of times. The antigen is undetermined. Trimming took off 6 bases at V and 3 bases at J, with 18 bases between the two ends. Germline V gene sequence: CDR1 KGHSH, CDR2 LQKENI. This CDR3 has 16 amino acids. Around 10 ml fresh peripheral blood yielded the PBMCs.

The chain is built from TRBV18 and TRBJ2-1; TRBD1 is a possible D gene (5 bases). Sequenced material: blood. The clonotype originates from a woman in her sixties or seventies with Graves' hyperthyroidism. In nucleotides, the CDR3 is TGTGCCAGCTCTTCGAATAGAGCAGGGAACTACAATGAGCAGTTCTTC. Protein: CASSSNRAGNYNEQFF.